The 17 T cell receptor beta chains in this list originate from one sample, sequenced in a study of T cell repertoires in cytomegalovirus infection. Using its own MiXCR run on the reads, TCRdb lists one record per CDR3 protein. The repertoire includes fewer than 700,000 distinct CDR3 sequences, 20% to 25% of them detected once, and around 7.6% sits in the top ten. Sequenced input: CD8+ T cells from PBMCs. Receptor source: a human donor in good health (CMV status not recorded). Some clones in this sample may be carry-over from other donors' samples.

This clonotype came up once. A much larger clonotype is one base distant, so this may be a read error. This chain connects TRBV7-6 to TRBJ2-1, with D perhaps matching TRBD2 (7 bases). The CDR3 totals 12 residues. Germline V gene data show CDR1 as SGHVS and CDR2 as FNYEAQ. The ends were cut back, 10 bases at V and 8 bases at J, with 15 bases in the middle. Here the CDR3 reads CANTLGGHEQFF. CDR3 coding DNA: TGTGCCAACACCCTCGGGGGGCATGAGCAGTTCTTC.

The CDR3 nucleotides read TGCGCCAGCAGCCTTGGGACGCCTCCTACCCCTGAAGCTTTCTTT. Translated, it gives CASSLGTPPTPEAFF. V is TRBV4-1 and J is TRBJ1-1, with D possibly being TRBD1 (5 bases). Germline V gives CDR1 MGHRA, CDR2 YSYEKL. V was clipped by 4 bases and J by 6 bases, with 18 bases between them. This CDR3 contains 15 residues.

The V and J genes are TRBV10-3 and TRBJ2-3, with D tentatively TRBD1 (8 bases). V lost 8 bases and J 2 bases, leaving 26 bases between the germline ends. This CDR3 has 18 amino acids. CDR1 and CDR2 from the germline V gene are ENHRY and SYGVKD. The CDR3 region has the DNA TGTGCCATCGGGTCGGGGACCGGGAGGACAGGGATCACAGATACGCAGTATTTT. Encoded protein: CAIGSGTGRTGITDTQYF.

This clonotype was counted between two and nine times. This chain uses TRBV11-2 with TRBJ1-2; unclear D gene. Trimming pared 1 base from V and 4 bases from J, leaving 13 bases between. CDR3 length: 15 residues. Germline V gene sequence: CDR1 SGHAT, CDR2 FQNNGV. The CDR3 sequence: CASSLVFPPPYGYTF. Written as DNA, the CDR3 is TGTGCCAGCAGCTTAGTTTTCCCGCCCCCCTATGGCTACACCTTC. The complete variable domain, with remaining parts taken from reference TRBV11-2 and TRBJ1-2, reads EAGVAQSPRYKIIEKRQSVAFWCNPISGHATLYWYQQILGQGPKLLIQFQNNGVVDDSQLPKDRFSAERLKGVDSTLKIQPAKLEDSAVYLCASSLVFPPPYGYTFGSGTRLTVV.

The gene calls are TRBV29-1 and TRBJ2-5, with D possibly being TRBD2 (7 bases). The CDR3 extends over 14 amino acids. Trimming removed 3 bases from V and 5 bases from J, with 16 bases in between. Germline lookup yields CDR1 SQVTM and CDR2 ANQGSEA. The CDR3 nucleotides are TGCAGCGTTGAGGTCGGGGGGCAGGAGGAGACCCAGTACTTC. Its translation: CSVEVGGQEETQYF.

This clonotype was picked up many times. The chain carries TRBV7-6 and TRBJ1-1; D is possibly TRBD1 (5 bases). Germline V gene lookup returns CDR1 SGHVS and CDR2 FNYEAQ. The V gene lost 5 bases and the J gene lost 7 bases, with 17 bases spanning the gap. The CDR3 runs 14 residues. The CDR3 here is CASSGILGPYEAFF. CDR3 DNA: TGTGCCAGCAGCGGGATACTGGGGCCGTATGAAGCTTTCTTT.

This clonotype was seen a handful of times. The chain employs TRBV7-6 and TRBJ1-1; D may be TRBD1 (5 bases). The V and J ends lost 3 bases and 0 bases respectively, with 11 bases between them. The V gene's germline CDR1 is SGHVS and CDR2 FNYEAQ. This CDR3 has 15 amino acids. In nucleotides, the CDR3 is TGTGCCAGCAGCTTGCAGACAGATCTGAACACTGAAGCTTTCTTT. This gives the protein CASSLQTDLNTEAFF.

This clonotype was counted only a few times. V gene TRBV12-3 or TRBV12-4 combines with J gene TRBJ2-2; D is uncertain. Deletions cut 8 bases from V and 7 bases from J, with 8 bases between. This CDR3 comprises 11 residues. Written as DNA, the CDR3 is TGTGCCAGCCATCTGGACGGGGAGCTGTTTTTT. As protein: CASHLDGELFF.

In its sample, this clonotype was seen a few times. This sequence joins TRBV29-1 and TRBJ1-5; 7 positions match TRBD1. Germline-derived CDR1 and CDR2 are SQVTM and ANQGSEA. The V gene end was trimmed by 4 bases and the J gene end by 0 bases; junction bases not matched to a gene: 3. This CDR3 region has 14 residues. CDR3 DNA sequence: TGCAGCGTTGCAGACAGGGATAGCAATCAGCCCCAGCATTTT. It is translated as CSVADRDSNQPQHF.

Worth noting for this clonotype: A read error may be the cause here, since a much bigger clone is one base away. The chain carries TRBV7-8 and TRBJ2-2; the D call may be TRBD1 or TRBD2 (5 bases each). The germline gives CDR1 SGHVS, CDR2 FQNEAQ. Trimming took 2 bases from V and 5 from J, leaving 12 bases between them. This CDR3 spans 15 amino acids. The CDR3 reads CASSLLGVGTGELFF. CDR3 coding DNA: TGTGCCAGCAGCTTATTGGGGGTCGGTACCGGGGAGCTGTTTTTT.

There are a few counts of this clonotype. The CDR3 loop reads CSVAGDTGELFF. The CDR3 DNA is TGCAGCGTTGCGGGGGACACCGGGGAGCTGTTTTTT. The genes are TRBV29-1 and TRBJ2-2, with a weak D call TRBD2 (6 bases). Germline V CDR1 and CDR2: SQVTM, ANQGSEA. V was clipped by 4 bases and J by 3 bases, with 6 bases between them. CDR3 length: 12 residues.

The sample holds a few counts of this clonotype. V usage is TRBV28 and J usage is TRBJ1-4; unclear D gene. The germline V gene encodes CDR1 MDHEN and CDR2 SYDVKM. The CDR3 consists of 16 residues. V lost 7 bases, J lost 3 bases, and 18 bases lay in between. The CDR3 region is CASNHRSLAANEKLFF. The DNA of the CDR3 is TGTGCCAGCAATCATAGGTCGCTTGCAGCTAATGAAAAACTGTTTTTT. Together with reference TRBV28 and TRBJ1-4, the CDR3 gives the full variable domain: DVKVTQSSRYLVKRTGEKVFLECVQDMDHENMFWYRQDPGLGLRLIYFSYDVKMKEKGDIPEGYSVSREKKERFSLILESASTNQTSMYLCASNHRSLAANEKLFFGSGTQLSVL.

Written as DNA, the CDR3 is TGCAGTGCCGGGCCCGTGGGGACTATCTATGGCTACACCTTC. It is translated as CSAGPVGTIYGYTF. The genes are TRBV20-1 and TRBJ1-2; tentative D call: TRBD1 (5 bases). The germline gives CDR1 DFQATT, CDR2 SNEGSKA (reference sequence). V shed 6 bases and J shed 4 bases, with 18 bases lying between them. The length of the CDR3 is 14 residues.

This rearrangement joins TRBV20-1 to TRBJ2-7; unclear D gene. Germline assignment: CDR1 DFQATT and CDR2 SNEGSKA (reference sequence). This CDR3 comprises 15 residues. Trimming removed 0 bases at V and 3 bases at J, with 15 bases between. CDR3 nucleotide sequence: TGCAGTGCTAGAGATTTGTCCCAGTCCGACTACGAGCAGTACGTC. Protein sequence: CSARDLSQSDYEQYV.

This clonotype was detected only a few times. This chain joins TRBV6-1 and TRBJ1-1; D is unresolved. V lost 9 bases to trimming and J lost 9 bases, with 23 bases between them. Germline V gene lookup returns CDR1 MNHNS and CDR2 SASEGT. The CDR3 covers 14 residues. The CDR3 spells CASFTRAPRIQAFF. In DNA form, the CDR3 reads TGTGCCAGTTTCACCCGGGCTCCCCGCATTCAAGCTTTCTTT.

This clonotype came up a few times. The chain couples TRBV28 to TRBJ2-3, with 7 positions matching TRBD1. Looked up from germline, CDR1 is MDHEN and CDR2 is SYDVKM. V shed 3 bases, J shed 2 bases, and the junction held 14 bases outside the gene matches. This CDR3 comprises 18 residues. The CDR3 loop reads CASSFSPRDRALTDTQYF. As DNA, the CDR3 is TGTGCCAGCAGTTTTTCTCCCCGAGACAGGGCCCTCACAGATACGCAGTATTTT.

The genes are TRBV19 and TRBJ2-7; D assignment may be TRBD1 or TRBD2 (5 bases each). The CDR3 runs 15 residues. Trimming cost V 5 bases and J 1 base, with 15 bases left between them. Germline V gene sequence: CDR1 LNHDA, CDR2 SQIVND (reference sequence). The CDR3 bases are TGTGCCAGTAGTGCGCTCTGGGGGATGTCCTACGAGCAGTACTTC. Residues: CASSALWGMSYEQYF.